This T cell receptor (beta chain) was found in a study of cytomegalovirus exposure and HLA in healthy donors. Study overall: In an earlier analysis, almost 120 million unique TCR beta sequences were found from about 179 million T cells.

Deletions cut 4 bases from V and 10 bases from J, with 20 bases between. CDR1 SGHNT and CDR2 YYREEE come from the germline V gene (reference sequence). The CDR3 extends over 14 amino acids. Study outcomes and limitations: Certain sequence variants were highly shared and formed a cluster, and this cluster was likely a sequencing artifact. Most of the TCR beta V segments (in an earlier analysis) were productive either about 87% or about 30% of the time.

This clone occurred a few times. Its target is unknown. Use of 60 Vbeta and 13 Jbeta primers characterized the PCR. This table comes from immunoSEQ multiplex PCR, and its TCRdb copy is limited to in-frame clones, with some not included. The data contain roughly 150,000 clones, roughly 10% of them singletons. The sample was PBMCs. This receptor was taken from a male donor in good health and CMV-seronegative. The V gene is TRBV5-4, the J gene TRBJ1-1, with D possibly matching TRBD1 (6 bases). The CDR3 sequence: CASSLGTNQRGAFF. The CDR3 coding sequence is TGTGCCAGCAGCCTCGGGACAAACCAAAGGGGAGCTTTCTTT. Based on the CDR3 plus reference TRBV5-4 and TRBJ1-1, the full variable domain is ETGVTQSPTHLIKTRGQQVTLRCSSQSGHNTVSWYQQALGQGPQFIFQYYREEENGRGNFPPRFSGLQFPNYSSELNVNALELDDSALYLCASSLGTNQRGAFFGQGTRLTVV.